This TCR beta chain was recovered during a study of early T cells in non-severe SARS-CoV-2 infection. This clonotype was counted only a few times. MiXCR, applied by TCRdb to the 5' RACE reads, yields one record per CDR3 protein. Of over 30,000 distinct CDR3 sequences listed, approximately 8.7% are singletons. The V and J ends lost 2 bases and 11 bases respectively, with 12 bases between them. The CDR3 is 12 residues long. The sequence was obtained from an adult who was a healthcare worker with PCR-confirmed SARS-CoV-2 infection or an uninfected control (not recorded which). The chain couples TRBV12-3 or TRBV12-4 to TRBJ1-2; D possibly corresponds to TRBD1 (6 bases). The source material was whole blood, sampled at baseline. CDR3 sequence (DNA): TGTGCCAGCAGTTTACCCAGGGGAAGTTACACCTTC. It translates to CASSLPRGSYTF.